Listed here are 11 T cell receptor beta chains from one sample, sequenced in a study of blood T cell repertoires in COVID-19. Profiling relied on immunoSEQ multiplex PCR, and the TCRdb table lists in-frame clones only, not all of them. The table shows under 400,000 clones, with 85% to 90% occurring only once. Sequencing was carried out using peripheral blood. These receptors all come from a woman aged 25 to 39 with COVID-19, enrolled during active disease.

V is TRBV4-2 and J is TRBJ2-3; D gene unclear. The CDR3 is 14 residues long. Germline V gene data show CDR1 as LGHNA and CDR2 as YNFKEQ. Trimming stripped 5 bases from V and 0 bases from J, with 9 bases between. The CDR3 loop is CASSALGSTDTQYF. The CDR3 coding sequence is TGTGCCAGCAGCGCCCTAGGAAGCACAGATACGCAGTATTTT.

This clone was counted only a few times. V gene TRBV7-9 combines with J gene TRBJ2-2; TRBD1 matches 7 bases. V was pared by 5 bases and J by 1 base, with 7 bases of the junction left unmatched. Germline V gives CDR1 SEHNR, CDR2 FQNEAQ (reference sequence). The CDR3 consists of 16 residues. The CDR3 here is CASSPPDRMNTGELFF. In nucleotides, the CDR3 is TGTGCCAGCAGCCCCCCGGACAGGATGAACACCGGGGAGCTGTTTTTT.

CDR3 sequence: CASSLRGTYEQYF. The DNA of the CDR3 is TGTGCCAGCAGTTTAAGGGGAACCTACGAGCAGTACTTC. This rearrangement joins TRBV27 to TRBJ2-7; the D gene is possibly TRBD1 (5 bases). The germline gives CDR1 MNHEY, CDR2 SMNVEV (reference sequence). This CDR3 has 13 residues. Trimming left V 2 bases short and J 2 bases short, with 7 bases between.

The J gene is TRBJ2-1, the V gene TRBV7-9; 7 nucleotides match TRBD1. V was clipped by 1 base and J by 0 bases; unmatched bases: 3. This CDR3 region has 16 residues. CDR1 and CDR2 (germline): SEHNR, FQNEAQ (reference sequence). CDR3: CASSLVAGGSYNEQFF. The DNA of the CDR3 is TGTGCCAGCAGCTTAGTGGCAGGGGGCTCCTACAATGAGCAGTTCTTC.

The chain has TRBV5-1 and TRBJ2-7; D might be TRBD2 (6 bases). Germline CDR1 is SGHRS and CDR2 is YFSETQ. This CDR3 contains 16 residues. Trimming left V 0 bases short and J 2 bases short, with 15 bases between. The CDR3 loop reads CASSLGIDGGAYEQYF. CDR3 DNA: TGCGCCAGCAGCTTGGGTATAGACGGAGGGGCCTACGAGCAGTACTTC.

The chain combines TRBV30 with TRBJ1-1; 8 nucleotides match TRBD1. The CDR3 is 14 amino acids. V shed 2 bases and J 5 bases; nucleotides not matched to a gene: 7. CDR1 is GTSNPN, CDR2 SVGIG, per germline (reference sequence). The CDR3 region has the DNA TGTGCCTGGAGTTGGACAGGGACGCATACTGAAGCTTTCTTT. Translated, it gives CAWSWTGTHTEAFF.

The chain carries TRBV11-2 and TRBJ1-6; 7 bases are shared with TRBD1. Germline loops: CDR1 SGHAT, CDR2 FQNNGV. Germline trimming cut 5 bases from V and 6 bases from J; bases unmatched to any gene: 7. This CDR3 spans 15 amino acids. The CDR3 sequence is CASSPHDRANSPLHF. The CDR3 DNA follows: TGTGCCAGCAGCCCGCACGACAGGGCTAATTCACCCCTCCACTTT.

The rearrangement links TRBV28 to TRBJ2-5; possible D gene TRBD2, 5 bases. The ends were cut back, 3 bases at V and 2 bases at J, with 10 bases in the middle. This CDR3 spans 14 amino acids. In germline, CDR1 is MDHEN, CDR2 SYDVKM. DNA for the CDR3: TGTGCCAGCAGTTTGCTCAGCGGACAAGAGACCCAGTACTTC. Translation: CASSLLSGQETQYF.

The chain recombines TRBV7-2 with TRBJ1-2; D is undetermined. The CDR3 totals 16 residues. V dropped 4 bases and J dropped 2 bases, with 17 bases sitting between them. The germline V gene has CDR1 SGHTA and CDR2 FQGNSA. The CDR3 loop is CASSSLTGVGNYGYTF. CDR3 nucleotides: TGTGCCAGCAGCTCCCTCACCGGGGTTGGAAACTATGGCTACACCTTC.

The chain recombines TRBV7-8 with TRBJ1-1; tentative D call: TRBD1 (5 bases). With 2 bases removed from V and 1 base from J, the gap between germline ends came to 14 bases. This CDR3 is built from 16 residues. The germline V gene encodes CDR1 SGHVS and CDR2 FQNEAQ. The CDR3 sequence is CASSLRGRQGNTEAFF. CDR3 in DNA: TGTGCCAGCAGCTTAAGGGGTCGGCAGGGGAACACTGAAGCTTTCTTT.

This CDR3 reads CASSLTGPPYNEQFF. In DNA, the CDR3 is TGCGCCAGCAGCTTAACAGGGCCACCCTACAATGAGCAGTTCTTC. The V call is TRBV5-1, the J call TRBJ2-1; the D gene is possibly TRBD1 (6 bases). Trimming pared 2 bases from V and 2 bases from J, leaving 11 bases between. This CDR3 is 15 amino acids long. The germline CDR1 and CDR2 sequences are SGHRS and YFSETQ.